The 5 T cell receptor beta chains listed next were all sequenced from one sample in a study of CXCR3-negative and CXCR3-positive naive CD8 T cells. Study outcomes and limitations: CXCR3-positive naive cells carried more hydrophobic TRB CDR3s than CXCR3-negative naive cells did.

These receptors' antigens are unknown. All TRB cDNA libraries came from 5' RACE performed with UMI labels. One entry per CDR3 protein, without DNA, is what TCRdb gives after re-calling the 5' RACE reads. With approximately 130,000 distinct CDR3 sequences in the sample, the ten largest clones hold 0.4% to 0.5%. The sample consisted of naive CXCR3+ CD8+ T cells from blood. As for subset: CD45RO-CCR7+CD27+CD95- naive CD8+ T cells expressing CXCR3 (TNR3+). The receptors originated from a human donor in good health. Some clones in this sample may be carry-over from other donors' samples.

V and J are TRBV5-4 and TRBJ2-1; the D call from TCRdb, TRBD1, cannot be confirmed without DNA. This CDR3 has 14 residues. Germline CDR1 SGHNT, CDR2 YYREEE (reference sequence). CDR3 protein: CASSLGGYPDEQFF.

The V and J genes are TRBV28 and TRBJ2-7; the D call of TRBD2 rests on TCRdb alone, since no DNA is present to check it. CDR1 MDHEN and CDR2 SYDVKM come from the germline V gene. The CDR3 loop spans 14 amino acids. CDR3 protein: CASSLLAGPQMSHF.

The CDR3 reads CASSPGTSPEGETQYF. The chain employs TRBV12-3 or TRBV12-4 and TRBJ2-5; the TCRdb D gene call, TRBD2, has no DNA to confirm it. The CDR3 consists of 16 residues.

V gene TRBV7-9 combines with J gene TRBJ2-7; TCRdb reports TRBD2, a call that lacks DNA to check it against. The CDR3 extends over 15 amino acids. Germline CDR1 reads SEHNR; CDR2 reads FQNEAQ (reference sequence). CDR3 sequence reads: CASSTPEGLAGQQYF. The entire variable domain, with the rest obtained from reference TRBV7-9 and TRBJ2-7, is as follows: DTGVSQNPRHKITKRGQNVTFRCDPISEHNRLYWYRQTLGQGPEFLTYFQNEAQLEKSRLLSDRFSAERPKGSFSTLEIQRTEQGDSAMYLCASSTPEGLAGQQYFGPGTRLTVT.

The chain couples TRBV28 to TRBJ2-5. The V gene's germline CDR1 is MDHEN and CDR2 SYDVKM. The CDR3 contains 13 residues. CDR3 protein: CASSALYQETQYF.